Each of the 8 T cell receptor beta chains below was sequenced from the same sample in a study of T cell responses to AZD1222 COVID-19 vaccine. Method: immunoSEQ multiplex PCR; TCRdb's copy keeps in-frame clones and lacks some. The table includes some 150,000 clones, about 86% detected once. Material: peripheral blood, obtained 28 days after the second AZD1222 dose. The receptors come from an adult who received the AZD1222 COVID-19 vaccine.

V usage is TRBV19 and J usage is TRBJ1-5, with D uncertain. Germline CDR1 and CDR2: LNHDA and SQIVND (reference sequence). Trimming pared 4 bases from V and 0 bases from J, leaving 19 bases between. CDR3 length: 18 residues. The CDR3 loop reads CASSSSAGIFNSNQPQHF. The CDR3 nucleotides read TGTGCCAGTAGTAGTTCGGCAGGAATATTCAATAGCAATCAGCCCCAGCATTTT.

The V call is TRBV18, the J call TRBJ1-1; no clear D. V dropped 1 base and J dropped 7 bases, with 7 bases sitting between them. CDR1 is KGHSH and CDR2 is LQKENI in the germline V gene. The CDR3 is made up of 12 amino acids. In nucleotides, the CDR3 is TGTGCCAGCTCACCACGGCCCCATGAAGCTTTCTTT. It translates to CASSPRPHEAFF. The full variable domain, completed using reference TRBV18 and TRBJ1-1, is NAGVMQNPRHLVRRRGQEARLRCSPMKGHSHVYWYRQLPEEGLKFMVYLQKENIIDESGMPKERFSAEFPKEGPSILRIQQVVRGDSAAYFCASSPRPHEAFFGQGTRLTVV.

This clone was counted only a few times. The CDR3 bases are TGTGCCAGCAGCAGGGGACAGTTGGAGACCCAGTACTTC. Its translation: CASSRGQLETQYF. The J gene is TRBJ2-5, the V gene TRBV7-9, with 7 bases fitting TRBD1. The germline gives CDR1 SEHNR, CDR2 FQNEAQ (reference sequence). The CDR3 contains 13 residues. The ends lost 5 bases at V and 5 bases at J; junction bases unmatched: 5.

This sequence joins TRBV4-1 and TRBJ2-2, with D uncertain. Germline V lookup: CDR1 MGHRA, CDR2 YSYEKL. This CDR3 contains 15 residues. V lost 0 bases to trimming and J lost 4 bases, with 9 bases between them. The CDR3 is CASSQDRYSTGELFF. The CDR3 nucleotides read TGCGCCAGCAGCCAAGATCGGTACAGCACCGGGGAGCTGTTTTTT.

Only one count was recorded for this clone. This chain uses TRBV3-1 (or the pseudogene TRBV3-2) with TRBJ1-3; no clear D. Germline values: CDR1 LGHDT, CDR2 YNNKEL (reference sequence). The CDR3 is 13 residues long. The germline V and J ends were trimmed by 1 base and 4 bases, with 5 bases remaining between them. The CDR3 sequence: CASSQAQGNTIYF. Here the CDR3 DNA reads TGTGCCAGCAGCCAAGCCCAGGGAAACACCATATATTTT.

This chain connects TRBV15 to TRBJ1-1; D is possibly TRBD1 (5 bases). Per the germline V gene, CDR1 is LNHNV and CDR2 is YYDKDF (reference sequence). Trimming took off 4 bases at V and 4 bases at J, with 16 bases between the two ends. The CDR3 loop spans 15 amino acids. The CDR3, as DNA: TGTGCCACCAGCATAGGACAAGGCATTGGCACTGAAGCTTTCTTT. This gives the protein CATSIGQGIGTEAFF.

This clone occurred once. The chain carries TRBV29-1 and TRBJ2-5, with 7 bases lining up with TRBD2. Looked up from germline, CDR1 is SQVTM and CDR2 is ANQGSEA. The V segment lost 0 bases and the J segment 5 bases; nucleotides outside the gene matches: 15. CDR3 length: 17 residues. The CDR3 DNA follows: TGCAGCGTTGAAGATTCACCTTCGGGCGGGGAGGGGGAGACCCAGTACTTC. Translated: CSVEDSPSGGEGETQYF. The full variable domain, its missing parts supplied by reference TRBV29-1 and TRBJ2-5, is SAVISQKPSRDICQRGTSLTIQCQVDSQVTMMFWYRQQPGQSLTLIATANQGSEATYESGFVIDKFPISRPNLTFSTLTVSNMSPEDSSIYLCSVEDSPSGGEGETQYFGPGTRLLVL.

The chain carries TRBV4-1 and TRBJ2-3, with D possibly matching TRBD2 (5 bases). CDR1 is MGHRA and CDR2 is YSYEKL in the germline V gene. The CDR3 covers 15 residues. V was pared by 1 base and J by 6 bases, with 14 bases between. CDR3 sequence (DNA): TGCGCCAGCAGCCAAGTGGTGGAGCCGGGGGATACGCAGTATTTT. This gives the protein CASSQVVEPGDTQYF.